The TCR beta chain under discussion was sequenced for a study of identical twins. This clonotype appeared many times. TCRdb redid the calling of the 5' RACE reads with MiXCR, one entry per CDR3 protein. The top ten hold more than 6.5% of the sample, which has approximately 150,000 distinct CDR3 sequences, approximately 4% seen once. Sequenced sample: memory T cells sorted from blood. The source of this sequence is a man younger than 30 in good health.

CDR3 sequence reads: CASSSRGGSRAKNIQYF. CDR3 DNA: TGTGCCAGCAGTTCACGCGGCGGGTCCAGAGCCAAAAACATTCAGTACTTC. The gene calls are TRBV27 and TRBJ2-4, with a weak D call TRBD2 (5 bases). CDR1 is MNHEY and CDR2 is SMNVEV in the germline V gene (reference sequence). The CDR3 sequence is 17 residues long. The V end was cut by 4 bases, the J end by 0 bases, with 16 bases between.